The next 8 T cell receptor beta chains were all read from a single sample in a study of T-cell reconstitution after alpha-beta-depleted transplantation in children. The authors prepared the TCRbeta library with unique molecular identifiers. One entry per CDR3 protein results from TCRdb running MiXCR on the PCR reads. Altogether around 700,000 distinct CDR3 sequences are present, 13% being singletons, with the ten largest covering about 0.77%. The starting material was PBMCs, obtained before TCRalphabeta/CD19-depleted stem cell transplant. The receptor set was obtained from a girl aged 2-10 years with congenital amegakaryocytic thrombocytopenia, due to receive a stem cell transplant.

This clonotype was found many times. The chain recombines TRBV20-1 with TRBJ2-6; the D gene is possibly TRBD1 (7 bases). Germline V gene data show CDR1 as DFQATT and CDR2 as SNEGSKA (reference sequence). The CDR3 has 17 residues. V was trimmed by 3 bases and J by 0 bases, leaving 15 bases between them. CDR3 bases: TGCAGTGCTAGTCGGGCGGGACAGAGCTCTGGGGCCAACGTCCTGACTTTC. Its protein product is CSASRAGQSSGANVLTF.

This clonotype was detected only a few times. This CDR3 is CASSRPGQYTGELFF. The DNA of the CDR3 is TGTGCCAGCAGTAGGCCGGGACAGTACACCGGGGAGCTGTTTTTT. This chain connects TRBV27 to TRBJ2-2; 7 bases map to TRBD1. CDR1 and CDR2 (germline): MNHEY, SMNVEV (reference sequence). The J segment lost 3 bases and the V segment lost 5 bases, leaving 6 bases of the junction unmatched. CDR3 size: 15 residues.

This clonotype occurred a few times. The genes are TRBV7-9 and TRBJ2-2, with a tentative D call TRBD2 (5 bases). The CDR3 extends over 14 amino acids. The ends were cut back, 6 bases at V and 3 bases at J, with 11 bases in the middle. CDR1 SEHNR and CDR2 FQNEAQ come from the germline V gene (reference sequence). Here the CDR3 reads CASRQLGDTGELFF. The CDR3 coding sequence is TGTGCCAGCAGGCAACTAGGAGACACCGGGGAGCTGTTTTTT.

This clonotype was seen many times. The chain has TRBV5-1 and TRBJ1-5, with D possibly matching TRBD1 (5 bases). The germline CDR1 and CDR2 sequences are SGHRS and YFSETQ. The germline V and J ends were trimmed by 0 bases and 1 base, with 11 bases remaining between them. The CDR3 is 16 residues long. The CDR3 region is CASSLEWTSSNQPQHF. As DNA, the CDR3 is TGCGCCAGCAGCTTGGAGTGGACATCAAGCAATCAGCCCCAGCATTTT.

The table lists this clonotype with many counts. The V and J genes are TRBV12-3 or TRBV12-4 and TRBJ2-1; no clear D. The CDR3 length is 16 residues. V was cut by 3 bases and J by 0 bases, with 12 bases left in between. For the CDR3, the DNA is TGTGCCAGCAGTTTCCCCGCTGATTACTCCTACAATGAGCAGTTCTTC. The encoded protein is CASSFPADYSYNEQFF.

This clonotype was counted a few times. This chain uses TRBV6-5 with TRBJ1-2, with a weak D call TRBD1 (6 bases). This CDR3 spans 15 amino acids. Germline V gene lookup returns CDR1 MNHEY and CDR2 SVGAGI. With 2 bases removed from V and 6 bases from J, the gap between germline ends came to 16 bases. CDR3 DNA sequence: TGTGCCAGCAGTTACAGCAGGGGATCTTCGGATGGCTACACCTTC. This sequence encodes CASSYSRGSSDGYTF.

This clonotype appeared many times. J is TRBJ2-5 and V is TRBV11-2; TRBD1 might be the D (6 bases). V gave up 5 bases and J gave up 3 bases, with 16 bases separating them. Germline V gene sequence: CDR1 SGHAT, CDR2 FQNNGV. The CDR3 spans 15 residues. The CDR3 region is CASSDQGFIEETQYF. The CDR3, as DNA: TGTGCCAGCAGCGACCAGGGGTTTATAGAAGAGACCCAGTACTTC.

This clonotype was observed once. The rearrangement uses TRBV6-1 and TRBJ1-1; D is unresolved. V shed 7 bases and J shed 6 bases, with 21 bases lying between them. The CDR3 extends over 15 amino acids. Germline V lookup: CDR1 MNHNS, CDR2 SASEGT. In nucleotides, the CDR3 is TGTGCCAGCACACCGGGCCCCGGGCGTGGGGCTGAAGCTTTCTTT. Protein: CASTPGPGRGAEAFF.